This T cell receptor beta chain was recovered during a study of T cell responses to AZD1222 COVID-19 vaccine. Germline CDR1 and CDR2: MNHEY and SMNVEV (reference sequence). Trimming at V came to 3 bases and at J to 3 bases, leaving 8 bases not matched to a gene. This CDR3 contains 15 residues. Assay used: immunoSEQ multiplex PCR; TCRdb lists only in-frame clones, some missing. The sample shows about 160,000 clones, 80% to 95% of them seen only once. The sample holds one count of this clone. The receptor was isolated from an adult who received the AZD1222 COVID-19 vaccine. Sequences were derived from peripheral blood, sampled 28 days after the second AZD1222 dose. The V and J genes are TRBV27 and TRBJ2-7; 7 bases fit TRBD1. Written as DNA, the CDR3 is TGTGCCAGCAGTTTGACAGGGACGCAGATCTACGAGCAGTACTTC. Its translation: CASSLTGTQIYEQYF.